Detailed here is one T cell receptor beta chain. A few counts support this clonotype. The antigen it binds to is not known. No per-base quality is available; no much larger clone lies one base away. TCRdb lists the instrument as 454 GS FLX Titanium. A previously published linear amplification protocol was used to construct TCR libraries from around 0.45 ug of total RNA. Sequencing was performed on the Roche/454 Genome Sequencer with Titanium chemistry. The published analysis was carried out like this. From roughly 5 of the healthy donors, about 83,000 rearranged TCR alpha transcripts were sequenced. Duplicate transcripts were removed, and each unique TCR clonotype was defined by its CDR3 junction following IMGT nomenclature. Logistic regression in R 2.13.0 modeled CD4 versus CD8 status as a function of V and J genes, with adjustment for donor effects and Bonferroni correction for multiple testing. TCRdb reprocessing: public reads trimmed at Q25 with fastp, clones called with MiXCR, in-frame beta chains kept. One record per CDR3 amino acid sequence lists the most common genes and DNA. These V and J calls are TCRdb output, not the study's own analysis. The sample includes about 180,000 distinct CDR3 sequences, with nearly 75% observed a single time. Of the sample, 2.3% falls within the top ten clones.

The record originates from a study of healthy donors' naive CD4 and CD8 T cells (dated by TCRdb to between 2014 and 2017). For the wider study: Donors were selected to cover three age groups (20-25, 40-50 and 60-70 years, several each), with a mean age of 44, and half of the donors were female. For TCR alpha, a new primer set covering all functional IMGT alpha gene variants was designed, and the rest of the protocol matched the beta-chain workflow. To examine how TCR variation is linked to lineage commitment, the study sequenced rearranged TCR alpha and beta chains from naive CD4+ and CD8+ T cells. Peripheral blood mononuclear cells were collected from roughly 17 healthy, unrelated individuals. The donors were HLA-typed by sequencing at HLA-A, -B, -C, -DRB1, -DQB1 and -DPB1, using the SBTexcellerator protocol, an ABI3130xl analyzer and SBTengine software.

The research as a whole found: In both chains, CD4+ lineage was associated with a positively charged CDR3 and CD8+ lineage with a negatively charged CDR3. Most V and J gene segments were reportedly biased between naive CD4+ and CD8+ cells, consistently across donors and independent of HLA genotype. Possible repertoire bias from homeostatic proliferation of naive T cells was not directly addressed. Because the alpha and beta chains were sequenced in bulk, pairing them was not possible, and so effects of the combined chains went unevaluated. Taken together, V genes, J genes and CDR3 charge appeared to account for approximately 13% of the variance in CD4/CD8 propensity, acting in a largely additive way.

Cells with a CD4+CD8-CD45RO-CD45RA+ profile were isolated by FACS and defined as naive CD4+ T cells, and those with a CD8+CD4-CD45RA+CD27bright profile were defined as naive CD8+ T cells. The antibodies used for sorting targeted CD4 (RPA-T4), CD8 (SK1), CD27 (O323), CD45RA (HI100) and CD45RO (UCHL1). The CDR3 runs 16 amino acids, cysteine and phenylalanine included. The sequence is cut down to CDR3 DNA, 48 bases in frame from base 1. The germline V gene provides CDR1 SQVTM and CDR2 ANQGSEA. V loses 0 bases, J loses 2 bases, and the germline ends lie 16 bases apart. The chain is assembled from TRBV29-1 and TRBJ1-2; the D segment could be TRBD1, given 6 matching bases. Sequences were obtained from naive CD4+ and CD8+ T cells sorted from blood, pooled from several donors. The cell subset or site label corresponds to: FACS-sorted naive CD4+ (CD45RO-CD45RA+) and naive CD8+ (CD45RA+CD27bright) T cells. The receptor's source is a pool of human donors in good health; the sample pools cells from several healthy donors. The DNA is as follows: TGCAGCGTTGAAGATCTGGACAGCACTTCAAACTATGGCTACACCTTC. It encodes CSVEDLDSTSNYGYTF.